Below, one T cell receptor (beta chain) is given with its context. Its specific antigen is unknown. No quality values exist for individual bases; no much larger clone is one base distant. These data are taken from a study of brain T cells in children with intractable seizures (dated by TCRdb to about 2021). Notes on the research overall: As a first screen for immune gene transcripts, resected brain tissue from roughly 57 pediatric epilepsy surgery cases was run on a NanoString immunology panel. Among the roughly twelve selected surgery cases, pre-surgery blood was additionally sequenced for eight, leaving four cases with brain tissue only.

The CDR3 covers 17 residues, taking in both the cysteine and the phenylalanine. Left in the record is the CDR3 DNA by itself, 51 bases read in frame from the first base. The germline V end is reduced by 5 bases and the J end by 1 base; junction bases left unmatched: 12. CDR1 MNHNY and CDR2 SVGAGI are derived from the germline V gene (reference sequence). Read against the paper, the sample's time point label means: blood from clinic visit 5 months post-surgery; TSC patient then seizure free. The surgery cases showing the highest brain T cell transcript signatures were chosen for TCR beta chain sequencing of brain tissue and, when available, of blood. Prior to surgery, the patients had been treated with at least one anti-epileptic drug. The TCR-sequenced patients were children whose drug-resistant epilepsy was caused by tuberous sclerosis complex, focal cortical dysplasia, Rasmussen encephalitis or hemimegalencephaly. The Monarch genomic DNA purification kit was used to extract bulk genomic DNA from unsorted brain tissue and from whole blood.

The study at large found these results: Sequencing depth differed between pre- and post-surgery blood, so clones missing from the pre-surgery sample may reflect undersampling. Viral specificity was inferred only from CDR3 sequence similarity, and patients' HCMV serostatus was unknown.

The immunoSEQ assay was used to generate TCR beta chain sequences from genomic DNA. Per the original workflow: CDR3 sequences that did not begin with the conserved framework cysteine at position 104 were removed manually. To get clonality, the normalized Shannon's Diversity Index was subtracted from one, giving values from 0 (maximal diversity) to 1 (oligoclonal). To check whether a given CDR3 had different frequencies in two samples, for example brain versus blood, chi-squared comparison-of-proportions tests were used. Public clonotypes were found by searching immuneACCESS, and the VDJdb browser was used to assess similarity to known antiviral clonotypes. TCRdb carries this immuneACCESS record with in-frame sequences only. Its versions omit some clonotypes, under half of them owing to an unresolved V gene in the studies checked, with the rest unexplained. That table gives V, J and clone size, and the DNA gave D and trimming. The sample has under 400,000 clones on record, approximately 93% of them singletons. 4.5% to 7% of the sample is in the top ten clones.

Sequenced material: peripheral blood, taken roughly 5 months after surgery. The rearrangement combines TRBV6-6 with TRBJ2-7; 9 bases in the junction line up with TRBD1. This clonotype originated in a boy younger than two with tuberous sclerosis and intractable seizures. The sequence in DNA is TGTGCCAGCAGTCCGACGACCGGGACAGGGCCGTCCTACGAGCAGTACTTC. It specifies CASSPTTGTGPSYEQYF.